Described below is a single TCR beta chain sequence and its context. The record originates from a study of blood T cell repertoires in COVID-19. Study-level background: The study drew acute and convalescent COVID-19 samples from the United States, Italy and Spain.

Assay: immunoSEQ multiplex PCR; the TCRdb copy retains only in-frame clones and omits some. The sample contains nearly 110,000 clones, roughly four fifths of which appear only once. Per the germline V gene, CDR1 is ENHRY and CDR2 is SYGVKD. CDR3 length equals 14 residues. V was pared by 4 bases and J by 3 bases, with 3 bases of the junction left unmatched. The clonotype originates from a woman aged 55-70 years with acute or convalescent COVID-19. The sequenced sample was peripheral blood. The chain uses TRBV10-3 and TRBJ2-5, with TRBD1 identical over 9 bases. The CDR3 spells CAISARTGEETQYF. Written as DNA, the CDR3 is TGTGCCATCAGTGCGAGGACAGGGGAAGAGACCCAGTACTTC.